This record looks at one TCR beta chain sequence and its context. The antigen remains unidentified. The CDR3 runs 14 residues. The V end lost 1 base, the J end lost 0 bases, and 7 bases lay between the germline ends. The germline V gene has CDR1 SEHNR and CDR2 FQNEAQ (reference sequence). This entry comes from a study of beta chain features in type 1 diabetes. Study-level points and caveats: For patients, the naive, central memory and Treg TCRB repertoires appeared more alike than for healthy donors. VDJ junctions from patients with type 1 diabetes contained fewer insertions and more deletions.

Reverse transcription of all isolated RNA meant that expressed TCRB transcripts were sequenced. Sequencing used immunoSEQ multiplex PCR; TCRdb keeps in-frame clones, though not all of them. The table includes about 930,000 clones, 15% to 20% detected once. On average, the one heparinised blood draw given by each donor was roughly 100 mL. Sorting that relied on CD45RO/CCR7/CD25/CD127/CD95/CD27 yielded CD4+ naive, central memory, regulatory and stem cell-like memory cells. The chain is built from TRBV7-9 and TRBJ2-7; D not certain. The sequencing sample was made of naive CD4+ T cells from blood. This clonotype was obtained from a woman aged 18-29 years in good health. CDR3 nucleotide sequence: TGTGCCAGCAGCTTAGGATACGGCTCCTACGAGCAGTACTTC. Its protein product is CASSLGYGSYEQYF.